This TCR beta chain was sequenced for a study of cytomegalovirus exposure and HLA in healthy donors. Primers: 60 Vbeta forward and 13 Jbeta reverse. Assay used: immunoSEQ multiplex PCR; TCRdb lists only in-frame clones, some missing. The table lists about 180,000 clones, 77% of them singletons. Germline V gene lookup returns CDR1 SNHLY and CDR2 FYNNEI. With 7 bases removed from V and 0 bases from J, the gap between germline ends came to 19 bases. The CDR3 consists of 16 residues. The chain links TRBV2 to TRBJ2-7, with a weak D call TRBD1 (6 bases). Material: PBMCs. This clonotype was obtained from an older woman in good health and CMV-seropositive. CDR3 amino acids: CASTPFLKDSSYEQYF. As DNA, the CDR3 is TGTGCCAGCACTCCATTCCTGAAGGACAGCTCCTACGAGCAGTACTTC.